This T cell receptor (beta chain) was retrieved from a study of T cell repertoires in cytomegalovirus infection. Across the study: Both CMV infection and a matching HLA type were indicated by public TCR beta signatures. Findings and caveats of the study: Based on cumulative public TCR beta family frequency, carriers of CMV plus the relevant HLA were identified. HLA-C-restricted TCR beta clonotypes specific for CMV led the ex vivo response.

The germline V and J ends were trimmed by 6 bases and 0 bases, with 15 bases remaining between them. The CDR3 spans 15 residues. Germline V gene lookup returns CDR1 MNHGY and CDR2 SAAAGT. From the reads, TCRdb called clonotypes with MiXCR, one entry per CDR3 protein. The sample has roughly 54,000 distinct CDR3 sequences; about 30% are singletons. This clonotype appeared once. What it recognizes is unknown. Sequenced sample: PBMCs, sequenced either directly or after in vitro stimulation (not recorded which). The chain combines TRBV6-8 with TRBJ2-7; no clear D gene. The TCR comes from a human donor in good health (CMV status not recorded). Some clones in this sample may be carry-over from other donors' samples. CDR3 in DNA: TGTGCCAGCAGCCGTACAAGACCTCGCTCCTACGAGCAGTACTTC. Translating gives CASSRTRPRSYEQYF.